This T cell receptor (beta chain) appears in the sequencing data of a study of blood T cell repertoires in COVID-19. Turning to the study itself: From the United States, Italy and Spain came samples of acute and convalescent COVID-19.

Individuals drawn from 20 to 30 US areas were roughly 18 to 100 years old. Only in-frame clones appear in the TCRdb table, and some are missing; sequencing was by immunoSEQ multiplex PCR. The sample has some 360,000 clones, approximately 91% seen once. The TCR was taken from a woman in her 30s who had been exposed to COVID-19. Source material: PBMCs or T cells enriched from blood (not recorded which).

The CDR3 loop is CASSPGIYGYTF. CDR3 DNA: TGTGCCAGCAGCCCCGGGATCTATGGCTACACCTTC. V usage is TRBV3-1 (or the pseudogene TRBV3-2) and J usage is TRBJ1-2, with D unresolved. Germline assignment: CDR1 LGHDT and CDR2 YNNKEL (reference sequence). This CDR3 is built from 12 residues. Trimming pared 4 bases from V and 4 bases from J, leaving 7 bases between.